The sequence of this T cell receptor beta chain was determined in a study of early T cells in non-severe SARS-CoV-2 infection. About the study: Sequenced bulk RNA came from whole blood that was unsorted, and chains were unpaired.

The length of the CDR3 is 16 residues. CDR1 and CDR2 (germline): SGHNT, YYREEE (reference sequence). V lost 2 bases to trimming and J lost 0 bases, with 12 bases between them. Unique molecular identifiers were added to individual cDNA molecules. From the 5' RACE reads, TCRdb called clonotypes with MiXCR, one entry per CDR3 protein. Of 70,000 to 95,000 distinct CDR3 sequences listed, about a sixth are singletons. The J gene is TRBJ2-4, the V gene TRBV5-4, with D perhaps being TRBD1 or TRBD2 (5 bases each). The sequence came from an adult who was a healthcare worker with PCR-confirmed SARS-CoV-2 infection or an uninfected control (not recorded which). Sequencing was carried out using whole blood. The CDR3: CASSFGGIVAKNIQYF. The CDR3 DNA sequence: TGTGCCAGCAGCTTTGGGGGAATCGTAGCCAAAAACATTCAGTACTTC.